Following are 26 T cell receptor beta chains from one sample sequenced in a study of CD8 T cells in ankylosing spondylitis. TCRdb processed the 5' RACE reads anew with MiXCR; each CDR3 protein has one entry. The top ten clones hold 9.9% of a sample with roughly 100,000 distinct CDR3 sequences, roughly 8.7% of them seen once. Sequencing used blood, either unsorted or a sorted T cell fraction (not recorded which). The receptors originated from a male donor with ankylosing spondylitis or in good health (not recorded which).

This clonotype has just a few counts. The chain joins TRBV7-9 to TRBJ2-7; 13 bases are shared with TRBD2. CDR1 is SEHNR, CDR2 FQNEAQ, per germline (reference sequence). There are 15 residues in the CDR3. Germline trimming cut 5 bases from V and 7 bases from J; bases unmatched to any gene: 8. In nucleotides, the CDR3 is TGTGCCAGCAGCCCCGGACTAGCGGGAGTTGGAGAGCAGTACTTC. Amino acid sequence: CASSPGLAGVGEQYF.

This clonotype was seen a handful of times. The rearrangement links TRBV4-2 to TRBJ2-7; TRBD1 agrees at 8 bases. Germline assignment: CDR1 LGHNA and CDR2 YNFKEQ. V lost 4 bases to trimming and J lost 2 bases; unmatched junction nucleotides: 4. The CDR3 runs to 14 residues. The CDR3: CASSPPGQAYEQYF. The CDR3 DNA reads TGTGCCAGCAGCCCCCCGGGACAGGCCTACGAGCAGTACTTC.

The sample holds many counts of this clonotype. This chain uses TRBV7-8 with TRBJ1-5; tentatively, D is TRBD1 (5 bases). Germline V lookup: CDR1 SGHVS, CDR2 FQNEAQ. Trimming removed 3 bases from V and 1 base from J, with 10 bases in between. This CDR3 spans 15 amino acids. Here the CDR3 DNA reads TGTGCCAGCAGCTTGGGGGTCATCAGCAATCAGCCCCAGCATTTT. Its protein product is CASSLGVISNQPQHF.

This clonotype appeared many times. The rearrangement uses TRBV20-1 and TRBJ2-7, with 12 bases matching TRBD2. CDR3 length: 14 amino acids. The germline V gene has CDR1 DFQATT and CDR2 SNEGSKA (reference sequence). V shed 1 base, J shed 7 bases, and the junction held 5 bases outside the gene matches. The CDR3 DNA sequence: TGCAGTGCTAGAGGACTAGCGGGAGCGGGTGAGCAGTACTTC. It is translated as CSARGLAGAGEQYF.

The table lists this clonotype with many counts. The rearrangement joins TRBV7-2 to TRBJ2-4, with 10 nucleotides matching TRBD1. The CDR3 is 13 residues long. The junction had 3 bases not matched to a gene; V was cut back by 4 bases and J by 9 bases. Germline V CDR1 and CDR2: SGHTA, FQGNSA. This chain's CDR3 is CASSSRDRGIQYF. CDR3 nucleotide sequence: TGTGCCAGCAGCTCCCGGGACAGGGGCATTCAGTACTTC.

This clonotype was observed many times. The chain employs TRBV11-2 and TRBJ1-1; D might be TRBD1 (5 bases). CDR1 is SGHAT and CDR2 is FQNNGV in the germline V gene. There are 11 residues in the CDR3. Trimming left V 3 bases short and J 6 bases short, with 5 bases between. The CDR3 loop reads CASSLGPEAFF. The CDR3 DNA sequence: TGTGCCAGCAGCTTGGGGCCTGAAGCTTTCTTT.

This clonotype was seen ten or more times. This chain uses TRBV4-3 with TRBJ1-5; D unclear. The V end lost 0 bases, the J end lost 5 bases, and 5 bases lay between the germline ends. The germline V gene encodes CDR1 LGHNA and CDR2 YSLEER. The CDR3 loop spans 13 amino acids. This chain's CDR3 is CASSQDMDQPQHF. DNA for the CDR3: TGCGCCAGCAGCCAAGATATGGATCAGCCCCAGCATTTT.

Here the CDR3 reads CAAWGHGYEQYF. For the CDR3, the DNA is TGTGCCGCCTGGGGGCACGGCTACGAGCAGTACTTC. The genes are TRBV10-3 and TRBJ2-7; weak D call: TRBD1 (6 bases). CDR3 length: 12 residues. Per the germline V gene, CDR1 is ENHRY and CDR2 is SYGVKD. Trimming stripped 11 bases from V and 3 bases from J, with 14 bases between.

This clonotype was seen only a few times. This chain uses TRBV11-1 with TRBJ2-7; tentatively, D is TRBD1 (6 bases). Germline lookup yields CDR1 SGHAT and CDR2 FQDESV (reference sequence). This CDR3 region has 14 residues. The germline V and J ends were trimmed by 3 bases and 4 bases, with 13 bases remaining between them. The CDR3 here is CASSFPGQVYEQYF. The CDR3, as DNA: TGTGCCAGCAGCTTTCCGGGACAAGTTTACGAGCAGTACTTC.

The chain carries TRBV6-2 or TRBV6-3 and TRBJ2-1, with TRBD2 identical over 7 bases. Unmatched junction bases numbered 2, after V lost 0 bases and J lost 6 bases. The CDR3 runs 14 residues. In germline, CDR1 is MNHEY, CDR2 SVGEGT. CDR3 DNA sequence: TGTGCCAGCAGTTACTCGGCTAGCGGCAATGAGCAGTTCTTC. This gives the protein CASSYSASGNEQFF.

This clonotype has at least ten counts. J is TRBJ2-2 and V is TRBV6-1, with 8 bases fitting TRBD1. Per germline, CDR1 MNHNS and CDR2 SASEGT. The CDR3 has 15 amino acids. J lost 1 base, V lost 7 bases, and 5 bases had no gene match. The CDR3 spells CASKVTGENTGELFF. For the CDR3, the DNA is TGTGCCAGCAAGGTGACAGGGGAGAACACCGGGGAGCTGTTTTTT.

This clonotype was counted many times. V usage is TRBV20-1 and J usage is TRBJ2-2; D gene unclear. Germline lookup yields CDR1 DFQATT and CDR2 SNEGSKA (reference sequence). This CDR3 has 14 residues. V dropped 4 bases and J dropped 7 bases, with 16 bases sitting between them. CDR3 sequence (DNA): TGCAGTGCTATCGAGAGGACCAAGGGCGGGGAGCTGTTTTTT. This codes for CSAIERTKGGELFF.

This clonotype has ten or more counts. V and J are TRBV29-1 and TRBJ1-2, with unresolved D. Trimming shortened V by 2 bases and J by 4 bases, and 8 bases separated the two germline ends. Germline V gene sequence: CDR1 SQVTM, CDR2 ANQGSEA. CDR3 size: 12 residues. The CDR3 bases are TGCAGCGTTGAACCCCAGGTCTATGGCTACACCTTC. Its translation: CSVEPQVYGYTF.

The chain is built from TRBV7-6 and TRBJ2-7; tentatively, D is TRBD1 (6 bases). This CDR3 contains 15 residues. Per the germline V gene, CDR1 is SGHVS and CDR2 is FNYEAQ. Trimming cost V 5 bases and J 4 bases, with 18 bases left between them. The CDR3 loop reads CASSLGRGLPYEQYF. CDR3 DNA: TGTGCCAGCAGCCTCGGAAGGGGGTTACCTTACGAGCAGTACTTC.

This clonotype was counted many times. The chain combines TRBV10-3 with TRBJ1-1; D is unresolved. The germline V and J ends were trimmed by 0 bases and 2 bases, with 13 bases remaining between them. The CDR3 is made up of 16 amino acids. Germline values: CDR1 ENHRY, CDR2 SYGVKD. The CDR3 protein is CAISESIASGNTEAFF. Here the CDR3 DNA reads TGTGCCATCAGTGAGTCGATCGCATCGGGCAACACTGAAGCTTTCTTT.

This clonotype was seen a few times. Here the CDR3 reads CASSPWTSGDPDTQYF. CDR3 DNA sequence: TGTGCCAGCAGCCCCTGGACTAGCGGGGACCCAGATACGCAGTATTTT. V usage is TRBV7-6 and J usage is TRBJ2-3; 12 bases map to TRBD2. The CDR3 totals 16 residues. CDR1 and CDR2 from the germline V gene are SGHVS and FNYEAQ. The J segment lost 4 bases and the V segment lost 5 bases, leaving 7 bases of the junction unmatched.

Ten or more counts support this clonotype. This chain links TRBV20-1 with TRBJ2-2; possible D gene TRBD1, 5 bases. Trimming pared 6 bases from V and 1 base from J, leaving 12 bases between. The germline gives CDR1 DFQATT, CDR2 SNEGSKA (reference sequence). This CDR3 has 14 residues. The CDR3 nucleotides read TGCAGTGCGAGACAGTCCGGGAACACCGGGGAGCTGTTTTTT. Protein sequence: CSARQSGNTGELFF.

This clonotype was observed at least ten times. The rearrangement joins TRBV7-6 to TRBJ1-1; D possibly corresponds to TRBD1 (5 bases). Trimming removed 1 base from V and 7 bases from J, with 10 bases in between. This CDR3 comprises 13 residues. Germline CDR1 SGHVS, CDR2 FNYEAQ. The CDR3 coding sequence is TGTGCCAGCAGCTTAGAGGGGTCAGGTGAAGCTTTCTTT. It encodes CASSLEGSGEAFF.

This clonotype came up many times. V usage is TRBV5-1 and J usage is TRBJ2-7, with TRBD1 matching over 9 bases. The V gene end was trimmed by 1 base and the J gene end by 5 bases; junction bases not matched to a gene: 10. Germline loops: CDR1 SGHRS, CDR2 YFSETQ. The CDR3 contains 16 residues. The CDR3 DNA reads TGCGCCAGCAGCTTGAGGCCGGGACAGGGTCGCGACGAGCAGTACTTC. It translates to CASSLRPGQGRDEQYF.

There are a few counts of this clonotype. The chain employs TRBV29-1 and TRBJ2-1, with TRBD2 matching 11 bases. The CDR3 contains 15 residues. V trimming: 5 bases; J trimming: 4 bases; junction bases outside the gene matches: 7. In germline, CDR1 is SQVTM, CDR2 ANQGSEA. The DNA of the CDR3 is TGCAGCGTTATCATGACTAGCGGGACGTACAATGAGCAGTTCTTC. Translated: CSVIMTSGTYNEQFF.

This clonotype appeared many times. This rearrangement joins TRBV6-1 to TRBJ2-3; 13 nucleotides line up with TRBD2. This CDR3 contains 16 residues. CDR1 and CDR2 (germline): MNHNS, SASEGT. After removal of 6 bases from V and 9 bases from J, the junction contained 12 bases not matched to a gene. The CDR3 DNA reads TGTGCCAGCAGAGCCTCGGGACTAGCGGGAAGGGACACGCAGTATTTT. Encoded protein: CASRASGLAGRDTQYF.

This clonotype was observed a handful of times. This CDR3 reads CASSLNAVETQYF. DNA for the CDR3: TGTGCCAGCAGCTTAAATGCCGTGGAGACCCAGTACTTC. The chain combines TRBV11-2 with TRBJ2-5; D gene ambiguous. Trimming left V 2 bases short and J 5 bases short, with 9 bases between. CDR1 SGHAT and CDR2 FQNNGV come from the germline V gene. The CDR3 consists of 13 residues.

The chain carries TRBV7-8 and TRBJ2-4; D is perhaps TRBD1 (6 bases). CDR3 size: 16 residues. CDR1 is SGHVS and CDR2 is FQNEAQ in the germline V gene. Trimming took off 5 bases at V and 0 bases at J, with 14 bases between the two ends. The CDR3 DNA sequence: TGTGCCAGCAGCCAACAGGGACACCTAGCCAAAAACATTCAGTACTTC. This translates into CASSQQGHLAKNIQYF.

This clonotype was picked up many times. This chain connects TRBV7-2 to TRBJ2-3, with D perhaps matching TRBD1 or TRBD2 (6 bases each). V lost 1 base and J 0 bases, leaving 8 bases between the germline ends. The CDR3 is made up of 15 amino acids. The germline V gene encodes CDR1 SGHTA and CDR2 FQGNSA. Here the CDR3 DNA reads TGTGCCAGCAGCTTAGACGGGGGCAGCACAGATACGCAGTATTTT. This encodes CASSLDGGSTDTQYF.

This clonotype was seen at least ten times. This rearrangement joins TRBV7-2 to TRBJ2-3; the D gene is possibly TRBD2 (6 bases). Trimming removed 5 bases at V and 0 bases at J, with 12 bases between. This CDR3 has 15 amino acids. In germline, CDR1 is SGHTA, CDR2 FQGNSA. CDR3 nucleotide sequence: TGTGCCAGCAGCCGTGGAGGGGATAGCACAGATACGCAGTATTTT. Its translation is CASSRGGDSTDTQYF.

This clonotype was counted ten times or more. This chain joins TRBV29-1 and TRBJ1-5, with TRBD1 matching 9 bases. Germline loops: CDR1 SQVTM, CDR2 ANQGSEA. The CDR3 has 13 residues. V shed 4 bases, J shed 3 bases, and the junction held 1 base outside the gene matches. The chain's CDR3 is CSVGTGDNQPQHF. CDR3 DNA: TGCAGCGTTGGGACAGGGGACAATCAGCCCCAGCATTTT.